The next 26 T cell receptor beta chains were all read from a single sample in a study of T cells after yellow fever vaccination. TCRdb analysed the 5' RACE reads with MiXCR anew, one entry per CDR3 protein. In the table there are hundreds of thousands of distinct CDR3 sequences, about 13% of which are singletons. Sequencing was performed on PBMCs, taken on the day of the yellow fever booster vaccination. The receptors were gathered from a man aged 30-40 years who received the YFV17D yellow fever vaccine.

This clonotype has a handful of counts. The CDR3 coding sequence is TGCAGTGCCCTTCGACAGGGCGCCCTGAACACTGAAGCTTTCTTT. It translates to CSALRQGALNTEAFF. V usage is TRBV20-1 and J usage is TRBJ1-1; 7 nucleotides align to TRBD1. The CDR3 is 15 residues long. J lost 0 bases, V lost 6 bases, and 10 bases had no gene match. Germline assignment: CDR1 DFQATT and CDR2 SNEGSKA (reference sequence).

V is TRBV7-2 and J is TRBJ1-5, with 7 bases identical to TRBD1. Per germline, CDR1 SGHTA and CDR2 FQGNSA. This CDR3 spans 14 amino acids. The trim removed 5 bases at V and 6 bases at J, leaving 7 bases unmatched. Here the CDR3 DNA reads TGTGCCAGCAGCCCGGGAGGGGGCCTTCAGCCCCAGCATTTT. It is translated as CASSPGGGLQPQHF.

This clonotype was observed a handful of times. The chain has TRBV18 and TRBJ1-6; tentative D call: TRBD1 (5 bases). Germline V gene lookup returns CDR1 KGHSH and CDR2 LQKENI. The ends were cut back, 6 bases at V and 7 bases at J, with 13 bases in the middle. The CDR3 loop spans 14 amino acids. CDR3 DNA: TGTGCCAGCTCCGTCGGGACTTCAAATTCACCCCTCCACTTT. Its translation: CASSVGTSNSPLHF.

The chain recombines TRBV5-1 with TRBJ1-1; maybe TRBD1 (5 bases). This CDR3 region has 14 residues. Germline loops: CDR1 SGHRS, CDR2 YFSETQ. V lost 0 bases and J lost 5, with 11 bases in between. The chain's CDR3 is CASSLVLQGTEAFF. In DNA, the CDR3 is TGCGCCAGCAGCTTGGTCCTGCAGGGTACTGAAGCTTTCTTT.

This clonotype was seen more than once but under ten times. The chain combines TRBV12-3 or TRBV12-4 with TRBJ2-7, with TRBD1 identical over 11 bases. The CDR3 totals 19 residues. Germline trimming cut 3 bases from V and 5 bases from J; bases unmatched to any gene: 18. CDR3 loop: CASSFTASSGQGVGNEQYF. DNA of the CDR3: TGTGCCAGCAGTTTTACCGCAAGCTCGGGACAGGGGGTGGGGAACGAGCAGTACTTC.

The table lists this clonotype with a few counts. The chain couples TRBV20-1 to TRBJ2-1, with a tentative D call TRBD1 (7 bases). The CDR3 runs 16 residues. Germline V gives CDR1 DFQATT, CDR2 SNEGSKA (reference sequence). Deletions cut 6 bases from V and 8 bases from J, with 26 bases between. This CDR3 is CSASRRGTTGVDEQFF. CDR3 sequence (DNA): TGCAGTGCCAGCAGGCGCGGGACAACAGGGGTAGATGAGCAGTTCTTC.

Points on this clonotype: A much larger clone sits a single nucleotide away, making a read error possible. The J gene is TRBJ1-2, the V gene TRBV7-6; 10 nucleotides align to TRBD1. The germline V gene encodes CDR1 SGHVS and CDR2 FNYEAQ. The CDR3 length is 14 residues. The CDR3 DNA sequence: TGTGCCAGCAGCCTAGACGACAGGGGGCGAGGCTACGCCTTC. It translates to CASSLDDRGRGYAF.

This clonotype was counted between two and nine times. The chain links TRBV2 to TRBJ2-7; a possible D gene is TRBD1 (5 bases). CDR1 is SNHLY, CDR2 FYNNEI, per germline. This CDR3 is 13 amino acids long. V gave up 1 base and J gave up 3 bases, with 7 bases separating them. CDR3 sequence (DNA): TGTGCCAGCAGTGAAGGGACATTCTACGAGCAGTACTTC. Protein sequence: CASSEGTFYEQYF.

This clonotype was detected many times. The chain carries TRBV29-1 and TRBJ2-7; 7 bases line up with TRBD1. The CDR3 runs to 12 residues. Germline-derived CDR1 and CDR2 are SQVTM and ANQGSEA. The trim removed 6 bases at V and 2 bases at J, leaving 4 bases unmatched. Here the CDR3 reads CSVGQTTYEQYF. In DNA, the CDR3 is TGCAGCGTGGGACAGACCACCTACGAGCAGTACTTC.

Only a few counts were recorded for this clonotype. This chain links TRBV20-1 with TRBJ1-5; 7 bases are shared with TRBD1. Germline-derived CDR1 and CDR2 are DFQATT and SNEGSKA (reference sequence). The trim removed 3 bases at V and 1 base at J, leaving 6 bases unmatched. The CDR3 has 15 amino acids. CDR3 in DNA: TGCAGTGCTAGGGGGACAGCGAACAGCAATCAGCCCCAGCATTTT. The encoded protein is CSARGTANSNQPQHF.

This clonotype has a handful of counts. The rearrangement uses TRBV7-9 and TRBJ2-1; D may be TRBD2 (5 bases). Trimming shortened V by 7 bases and J by 0 bases, and 13 bases separated the two germline ends. This CDR3 has 15 residues. Germline CDR1 and CDR2: SEHNR and FQNEAQ (reference sequence). The CDR3: CASTMSGPSYNEQFF. Written as DNA, the CDR3 is TGTGCCAGCACCATGAGCGGTCCCTCCTACAATGAGCAGTTCTTC.

V and J are TRBV3-1 and TRBJ2-7, with 7 bases aligning to TRBD2. Germline V lookup: CDR1 LGHDT, CDR2 YNNKEL (reference sequence). The length of the CDR3 is 16 residues. J lost 0 bases, V lost 3 bases, and 8 bases had no gene match. The CDR3 region is CASSQRGKRGSYEQYF. DNA for the CDR3: TGTGCCAGCAGCCAGCGTGGGAAGCGGGGCTCCTACGAGCAGTACTTC.

This clonotype has more than one count but fewer than ten. This sequence joins TRBV18 and TRBJ2-3; D call uncertain. The CDR3 loop spans 14 amino acids. Germline lookup yields CDR1 KGHSH and CDR2 LQKENI. The ends were cut back, 2 bases at V and 4 bases at J, with 10 bases in the middle. For the CDR3, the DNA is TGTGCCAGCTCACCAGCTCGGAGTGCAGATACGCAGTATTTT. Encoded protein: CASSPARSADTQYF.

This clonotype was recorded a few times. The chain combines TRBV10-3 with TRBJ2-7, with 10 bases lining up with TRBD1. Germline values: CDR1 ENHRY, CDR2 SYGVKD. The CDR3 consists of 16 residues. The V segment lost 3 bases and the J segment 0 bases; nucleotides outside the gene matches: 5. The CDR3 loop reads CAISDPGTGDSYEQYF. Here the CDR3 DNA reads TGTGCCATCAGTGACCCCGGGACAGGGGACTCCTACGAGCAGTACTTC.

The CDR3 bases are TGTGCCAGCAGCCAAGGGCTTGCCGCGGGAGAGTCGCAGTATTTT. Translating gives CASSQGLAAGESQYF. V gene TRBV4-2 combines with J gene TRBJ2-3; TRBD2 matches at 7 bases. With V trimmed by 1 base and J by 10 bases, 11 bases remained unmatched. Germline CDR1 is LGHNA and CDR2 is YNFKEQ. The CDR3 extends over 15 amino acids.

This clonotype has a handful of counts. The chain uses TRBV7-2 and TRBJ2-7, with 9 bases lining up with TRBD1. Per the germline V gene, CDR1 is SGHTA and CDR2 is FQGNSA. Trimming took 5 bases from V and 3 from J; bases not matched to a gene: 8. The CDR3 has 15 amino acids. For the CDR3, the DNA is TGTGCCAGCAGCCCCACTACGACAGGGGGCTACGAGCAGTACTTC. It is translated as CASSPTTTGGYEQYF.

The gene calls are TRBV2 and TRBJ1-1; weak D call: TRBD1 (6 bases). The CDR3 has 12 amino acids. The V gene lost 3 bases and the J gene lost 7 bases, with 9 bases spanning the gap. Per germline, CDR1 SNHLY and CDR2 FYNNEI. CDR3 DNA sequence: TGTGCCAGCAGTGAGGGGGGCAGTGAAGCTTTCTTT. Its protein is CASSEGGSEAFF.

In its sample, this clonotype was seen a few times. The genes are TRBV5-8 and TRBJ2-5; 8 bases line up with TRBD1. The CDR3 is 14 residues long. Per germline, CDR1 SGHTS and CDR2 YDEGEE. V lost 4 bases, J lost 3 bases, and 5 bases stayed unmatched. The CDR3 nucleotides are TGTGCCAGCAGCAAGTCAGGGGGCGAAGAGACCCAGTACTTC. Protein: CASSKSGGEETQYF.

In its sample, this clonotype was seen many times. V is TRBV20-1 and J is TRBJ2-4; TRBD2 agrees at 14 bases. Germline V lookup: CDR1 DFQATT, CDR2 SNEGSKA (reference sequence). V was clipped by 3 bases and J by 5 bases; unmatched bases: 9. This CDR3 is 17 amino acids long. Here the CDR3 DNA reads TGCAGTGCTAGGGCGACTAGCGGGAGGGCGCAGGAAAACATTCAGTACTTC. It is translated as CSARATSGRAQENIQYF.

CDR3 protein: CASSLRQGRNYEQYF. The CDR3 region has the DNA TGTGCCAGCAGTTTGCGACAGGGACGGAACTACGAGCAGTACTTC. The chain carries TRBV6-5 and TRBJ2-7, with TRBD1 matching 7 bases. The J segment lost 3 bases and the V segment lost 4 bases, leaving 9 bases of the junction unmatched. Germline lookup yields CDR1 MNHEY and CDR2 SVGAGI. The CDR3 is 15 amino acids.

The sample holds many counts of this clonotype. The V call is TRBV6-5, the J call TRBJ2-5; D not certain. Germline CDR1 and CDR2: MNHEY and SVGAGI. The ends were cut back, 4 bases at V and 1 base at J, with 7 bases in the middle. CDR3 length equals 13 residues. This CDR3 reads CASSLRSQETQYF. The CDR3 nucleotides are TGTGCCAGCAGTTTGCGGAGCCAAGAGACCCAGTACTTC.

This clonotype appeared many times. The chain has TRBV7-2 and TRBJ2-2, with 12 bases matching TRBD2. CDR1 is SGHTA and CDR2 is FQGNSA in the germline V gene. The CDR3 loop spans 16 amino acids. The trim removed 6 bases at V and 5 bases at J, leaving 7 bases unmatched. CDR3 in amino acids: CASRKTSGRGTGELFF. CDR3 DNA sequence: TGTGCCAGCAGAAAGACTAGCGGGAGAGGTACCGGGGAGCTGTTTTTT.

V and J are TRBV20-1 and TRBJ2-7; D is possibly TRBD1 or TRBD2 (5 bases each). Trimming took 5 bases from V and 2 from J, leaving 13 bases between them. The germline V gene has CDR1 DFQATT and CDR2 SNEGSKA (reference sequence). The CDR3 is 13 amino acids. CDR3 sequence: CSASGTTPYEQYF. As DNA, the CDR3 is TGCAGTGCTTCCGGGACCACCCCCTACGAGCAGTACTTC.

J is TRBJ2-1 and V is TRBV5-1; D ambiguous. The V gene's germline CDR1 is SGHRS and CDR2 YFSETQ. The V gene lost 1 base and the J gene lost 0 bases, with 8 bases spanning the gap. The CDR3 is 15 residues long. CDR3 DNA sequence: TGCGCCAGCAGCTTGCAGGTGAGCTCCTACAATGAGCAGTTCTTC. Encoded protein: CASSLQVSSYNEQFF.

The chain joins TRBV7-2 to TRBJ2-3; 13 bases fit TRBD2. CDR1 is SGHTA and CDR2 is FQGNSA in the germline V gene. With 5 bases clipped from V and 6 bases from J, the junction kept 8 bases outside the gene matches. CDR3 length: 16 amino acids. The CDR3 here is CASSSSGLAGVDTQYF. CDR3 bases: TGTGCCAGCAGCAGTTCAGGACTAGCGGGAGTGGATACGCAGTATTTT.

The gene calls are TRBV7-3 and TRBJ2-1; tentatively, D is TRBD2 (6 bases). Germline V gives CDR1 SGHTA, CDR2 FQGTGA. The CDR3 covers 17 residues. The germline V and J ends were trimmed by 0 bases and 4 bases, with 16 bases remaining between them. The CDR3 bases are TGTGCCAGCAGCTTAACGGCCTCCGGGGGATGGTACAATGAGCAGTTCTTC. Amino acids: CASSLTASGGWYNEQFF.